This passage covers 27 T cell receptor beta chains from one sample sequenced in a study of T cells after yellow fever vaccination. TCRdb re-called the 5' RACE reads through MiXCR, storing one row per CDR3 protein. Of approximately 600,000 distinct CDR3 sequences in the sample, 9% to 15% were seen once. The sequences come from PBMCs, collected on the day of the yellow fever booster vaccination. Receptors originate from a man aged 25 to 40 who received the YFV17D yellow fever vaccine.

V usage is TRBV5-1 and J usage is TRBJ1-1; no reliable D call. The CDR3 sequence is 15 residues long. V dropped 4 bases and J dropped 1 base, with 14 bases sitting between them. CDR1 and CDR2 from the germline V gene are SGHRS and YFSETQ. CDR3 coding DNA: TGCGCCAGCAGCCACGAGCCGCTAACGAACACTGAAGCTTTCTTT. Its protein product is CASSHEPLTNTEAFF.

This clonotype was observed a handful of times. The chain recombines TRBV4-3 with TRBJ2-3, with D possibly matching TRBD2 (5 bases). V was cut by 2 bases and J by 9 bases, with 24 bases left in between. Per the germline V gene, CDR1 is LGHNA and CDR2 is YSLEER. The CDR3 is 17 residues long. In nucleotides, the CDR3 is TGCGCCAGCAGCCAACTTTTTTCTTTTCGAGGAGGTCAGACGCAGTATTTT. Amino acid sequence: CASSQLFSFRGGQTQYF.

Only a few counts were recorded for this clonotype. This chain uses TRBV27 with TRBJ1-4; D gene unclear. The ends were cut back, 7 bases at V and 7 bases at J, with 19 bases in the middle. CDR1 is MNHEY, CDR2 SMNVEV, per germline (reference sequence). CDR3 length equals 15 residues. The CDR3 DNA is TGTGCCAGCACCGCCCGCCCTAGGAAGGGTGAAAAACTGTTTTTT. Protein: CASTARPRKGEKLFF. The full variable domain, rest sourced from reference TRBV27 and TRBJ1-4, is EAQVTQNPRYLITVTGKKLTVTCSQNMNHEYMSWYRQDPGLGLRQIYYSMNVEVTDKGDVPEGYKVSRKEKRNFPLILESPSPNQTSLYFCASTARPRKGEKLFFGSGTQLSVL.

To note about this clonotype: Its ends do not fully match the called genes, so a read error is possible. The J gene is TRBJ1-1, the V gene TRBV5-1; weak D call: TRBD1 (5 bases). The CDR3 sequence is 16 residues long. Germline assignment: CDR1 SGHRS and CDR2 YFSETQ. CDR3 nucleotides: TGCGCCAGCAGCTTGTCTACGGCAGGGATGAACACTGAAGCTTACTTT. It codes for CASSLSTAGMNTEAYF.

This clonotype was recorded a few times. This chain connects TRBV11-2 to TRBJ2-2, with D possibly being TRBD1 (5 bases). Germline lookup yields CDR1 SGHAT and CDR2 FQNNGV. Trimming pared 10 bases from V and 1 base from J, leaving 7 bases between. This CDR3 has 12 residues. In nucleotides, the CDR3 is TGTGCCATCGGACAGAACACCGGGGAGCTGTTTTTT. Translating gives CAIGQNTGELFF.

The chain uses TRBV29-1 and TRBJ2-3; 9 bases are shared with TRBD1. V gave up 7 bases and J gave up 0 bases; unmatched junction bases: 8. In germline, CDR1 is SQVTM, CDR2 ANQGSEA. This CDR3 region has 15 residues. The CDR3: CSALDRGTSTDTQYF. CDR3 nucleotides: TGCAGCGCCTTAGACAGGGGGACCAGCACAGATACGCAGTATTTT.

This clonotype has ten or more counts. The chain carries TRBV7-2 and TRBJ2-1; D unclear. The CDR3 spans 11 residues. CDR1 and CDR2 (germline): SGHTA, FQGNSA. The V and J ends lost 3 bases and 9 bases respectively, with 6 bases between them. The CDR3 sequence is CASSLAVEQFF. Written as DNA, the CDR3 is TGTGCCAGCAGCTTGGCGGTTGAGCAGTTCTTC.

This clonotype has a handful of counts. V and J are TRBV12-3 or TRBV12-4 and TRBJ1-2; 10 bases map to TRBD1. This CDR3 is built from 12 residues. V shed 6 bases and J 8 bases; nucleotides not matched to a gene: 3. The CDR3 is CASRTGGSGYTF. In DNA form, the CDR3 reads TGTGCCAGCAGGACAGGGGGCTCGGGCTACACCTTC.

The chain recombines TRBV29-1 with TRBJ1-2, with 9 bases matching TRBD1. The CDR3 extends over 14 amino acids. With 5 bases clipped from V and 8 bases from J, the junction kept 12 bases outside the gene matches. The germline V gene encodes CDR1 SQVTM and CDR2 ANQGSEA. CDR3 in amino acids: CSVSKWDRVEGYTF. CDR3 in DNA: TGCAGCGTTTCAAAATGGGACAGGGTGGAAGGCTACACCTTC.

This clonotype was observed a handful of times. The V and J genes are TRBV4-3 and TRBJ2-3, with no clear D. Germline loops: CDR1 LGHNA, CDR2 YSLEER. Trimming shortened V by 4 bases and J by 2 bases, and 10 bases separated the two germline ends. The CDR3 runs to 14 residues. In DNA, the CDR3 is TGCGCCAGCAGCCCGGCTACGCACACAGATACGCAGTATTTT. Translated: CASSPATHTDTQYF.

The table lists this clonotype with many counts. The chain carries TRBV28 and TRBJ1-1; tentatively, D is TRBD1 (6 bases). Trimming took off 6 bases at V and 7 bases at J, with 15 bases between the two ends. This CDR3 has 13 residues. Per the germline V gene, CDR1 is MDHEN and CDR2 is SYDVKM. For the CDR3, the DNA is TGTGCCAGCAGGACAGGTAGAGTGGTTGAAGCTTTCTTT. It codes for CASRTGRVVEAFF.

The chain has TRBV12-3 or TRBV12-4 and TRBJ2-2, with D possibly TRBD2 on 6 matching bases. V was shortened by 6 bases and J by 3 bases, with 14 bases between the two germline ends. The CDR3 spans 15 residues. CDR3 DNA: TGTGCCAGCAGCCACGGGGGTTCTTACACCGGGGAGCTGTTTTTT. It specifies CASSHGGSYTGELFF.

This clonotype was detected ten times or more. The CDR3 reads CASSPRTGGAYSPLHF. The DNA for the CDR3 is TGTGCCAGCAGCCCACGGACAGGGGGCGCATATTCACCCCTCCACTTT. The chain combines TRBV7-2 with TRBJ1-6, with 11 bases fitting TRBD1. CDR1 is SGHTA, CDR2 FQGNSA, per germline. The CDR3 loop spans 16 amino acids. V dropped 5 bases and J dropped 8; count of bases not matched to a gene: 8.

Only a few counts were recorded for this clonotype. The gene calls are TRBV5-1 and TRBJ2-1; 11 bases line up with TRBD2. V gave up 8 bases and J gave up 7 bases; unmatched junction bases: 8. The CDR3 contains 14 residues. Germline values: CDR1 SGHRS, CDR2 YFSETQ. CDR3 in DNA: TGCGCCAGTCAACTAGCGGGAGTGGGGAATGAGCAGTTCTTC. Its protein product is CASQLAGVGNEQFF.

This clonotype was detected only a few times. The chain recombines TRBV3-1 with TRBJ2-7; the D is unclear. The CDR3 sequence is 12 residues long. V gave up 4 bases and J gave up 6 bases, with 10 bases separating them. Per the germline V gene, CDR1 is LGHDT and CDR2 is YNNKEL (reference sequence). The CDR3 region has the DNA TGTGCCAGCAGCCTCGCCGAAGGCGAGCAGTACTTC. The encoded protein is CASSLAEGEQYF.

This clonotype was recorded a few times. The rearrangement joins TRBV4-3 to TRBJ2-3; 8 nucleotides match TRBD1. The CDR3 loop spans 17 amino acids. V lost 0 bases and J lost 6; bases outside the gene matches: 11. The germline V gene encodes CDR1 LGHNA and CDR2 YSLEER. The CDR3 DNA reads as TGCGCCAGCAGCCAAGATCCCCGGACAGGGTGGGACGATACGCAGTATTTT. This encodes CASSQDPRTGWDDTQYF.

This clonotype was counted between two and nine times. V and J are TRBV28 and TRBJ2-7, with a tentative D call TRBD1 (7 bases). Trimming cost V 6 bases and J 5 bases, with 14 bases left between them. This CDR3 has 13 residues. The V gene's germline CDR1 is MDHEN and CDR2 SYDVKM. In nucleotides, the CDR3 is TGTGCCAGCAGCAGGGGGGACCGGGACGAGCAGTACTTC. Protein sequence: CASSRGDRDEQYF.

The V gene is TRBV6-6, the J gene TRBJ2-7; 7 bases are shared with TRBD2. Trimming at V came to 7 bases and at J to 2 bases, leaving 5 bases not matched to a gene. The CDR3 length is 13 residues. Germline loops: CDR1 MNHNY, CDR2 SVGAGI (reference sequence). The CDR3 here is CASNPSGAYEQYF. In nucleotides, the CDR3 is TGTGCCAGCAACCCTAGCGGTGCCTACGAGCAGTACTTC.

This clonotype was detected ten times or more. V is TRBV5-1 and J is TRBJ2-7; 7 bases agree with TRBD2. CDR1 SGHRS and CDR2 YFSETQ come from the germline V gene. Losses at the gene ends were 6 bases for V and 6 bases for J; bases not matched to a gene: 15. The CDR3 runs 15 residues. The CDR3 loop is CASNPGGGSPGEQYF. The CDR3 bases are TGCGCCAGCAACCCCGGAGGCGGGAGTCCCGGCGAGCAGTACTTC.

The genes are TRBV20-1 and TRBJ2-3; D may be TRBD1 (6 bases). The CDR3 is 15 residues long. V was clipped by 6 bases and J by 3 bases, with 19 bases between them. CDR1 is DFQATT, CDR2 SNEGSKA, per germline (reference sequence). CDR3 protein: CSAYRVESATDTQYF. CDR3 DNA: TGCAGTGCGTACAGGGTGGAGTCCGCGACAGATACGCAGTATTTT.

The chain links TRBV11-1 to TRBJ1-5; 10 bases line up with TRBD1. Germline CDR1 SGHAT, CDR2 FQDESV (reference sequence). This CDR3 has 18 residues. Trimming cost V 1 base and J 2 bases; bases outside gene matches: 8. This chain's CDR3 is CASSLVGTGEVGNQPQHF. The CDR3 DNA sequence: TGTGCCAGCAGCTTAGTAGGGACAGGGGAGGTAGGCAATCAGCCCCAGCATTTT.

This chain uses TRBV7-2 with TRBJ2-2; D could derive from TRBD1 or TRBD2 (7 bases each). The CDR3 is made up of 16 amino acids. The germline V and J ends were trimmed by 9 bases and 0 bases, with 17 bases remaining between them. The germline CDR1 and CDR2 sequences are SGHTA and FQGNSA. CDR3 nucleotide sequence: TGTGCCAGAGGGAAGCAGGGGGGGTCGAACACCGGGGAGCTGTTTTTT. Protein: CARGKQGGSNTGELFF. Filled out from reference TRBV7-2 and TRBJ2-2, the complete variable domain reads GAGVSQSPSNKVTEKGKDVELRCDPISGHTALYWYRQSLGQGLEFLIYFQGNSAPDKSGLPSDRFSAERTGGSVSTLTIQRTQQEDSAVYLCARGKQGGSNTGELFFGEGSRLTVL.

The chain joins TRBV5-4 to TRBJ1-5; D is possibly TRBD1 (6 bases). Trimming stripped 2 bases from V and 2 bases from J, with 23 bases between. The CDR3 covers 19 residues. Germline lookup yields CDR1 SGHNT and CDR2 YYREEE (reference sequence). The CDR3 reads CASSLGGAGRTLRNQPQHF. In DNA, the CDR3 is TGTGCCAGCAGCTTAGGGGGGGCGGGGAGAACCCTGCGCAATCAGCCCCAGCATTTT. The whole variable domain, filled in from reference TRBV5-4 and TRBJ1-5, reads ETGVTQSPTHLIKTRGQQVTLRCSSQSGHNTVSWYQQALGQGPQFIFQYYREEENGRGNFPPRFSGLQFPNYSSELNVNALELDDSALYLCASSLGGAGRTLRNQPQHFGDGTRLSIL.

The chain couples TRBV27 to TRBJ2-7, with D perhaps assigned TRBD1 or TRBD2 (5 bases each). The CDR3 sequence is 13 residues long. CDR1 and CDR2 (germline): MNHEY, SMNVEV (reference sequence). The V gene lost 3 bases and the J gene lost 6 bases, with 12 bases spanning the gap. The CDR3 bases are TGTGCCAGCAGTTTCGGGACGAACCTCGAGCAGTACTTC. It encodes CASSFGTNLEQYF.

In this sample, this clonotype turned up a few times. In nucleotides, the CDR3 is TGTGCCAGCTCATCAGCAGCTTCCTACGAGCAGTACTTC. Amino acids: CASSSAASYEQYF. The chain couples TRBV11-3 to TRBJ2-7; D gene unclear. The CDR3 runs to 13 residues. The V end lost 8 bases, the J end lost 1 base, and 12 bases lay between the germline ends. CDR1 and CDR2 from the germline V gene are SGHNT and YENEEA.

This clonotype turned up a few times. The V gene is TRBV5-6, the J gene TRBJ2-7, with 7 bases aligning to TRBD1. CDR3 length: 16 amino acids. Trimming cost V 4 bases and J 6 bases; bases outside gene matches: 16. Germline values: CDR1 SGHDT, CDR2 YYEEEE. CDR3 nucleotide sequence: TGTGCCAGCAGCAAACTGGGCCTTGACCCAGGGGGCGAGCAGTACTTC. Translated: CASSKLGLDPGGEQYF. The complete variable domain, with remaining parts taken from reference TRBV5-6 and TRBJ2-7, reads DAGVTQSPTHLIKTRGQQVTLRCSPKSGHDTVSWYQQALGQGPQFIFQYYEEEERQRGNFPDRFSGHQFPNYSSELNVNALLLGDSALYLCASSKLGLDPGGEQYFGPGTRLTVT.

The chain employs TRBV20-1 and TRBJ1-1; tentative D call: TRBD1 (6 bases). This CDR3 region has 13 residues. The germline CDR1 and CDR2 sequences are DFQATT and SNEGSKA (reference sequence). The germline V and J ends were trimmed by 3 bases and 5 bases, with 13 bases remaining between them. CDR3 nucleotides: TGCAGTGCTAGTCGGGGGGCTGGGACTGAAGCTTTCTTT. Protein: CSASRGAGTEAFF.